This passage covers 17 T cell receptor beta chains from one sample sequenced in a study of shared clonotypes between healthy human individuals. Only in-frame clones appear in the TCRdb table, and some are missing; sequencing was by immunoSEQ multiplex PCR. The sample holds around 990,000 clones; about 72% are singletons and the top ten take more than 0.85%. The specimen was memory CD4+ T cells from PBMCs. Subset of the sample: CD45RA-negative fraction. The source is a man between 18 and 29 years old in good health. Some clones in this sample may be carry-over from other donors' samples.

The V and J genes are TRBV7-2 and TRBJ2-3; 14 bases fit TRBD2. V lost 1 base and J lost 2; bases outside the gene matches: 5. CDR3 length: 18 amino acids. Germline V gene lookup returns CDR1 SGHTA and CDR2 FQGNSA. The CDR3 region has the DNA TGTGCCAGCAGCTTAGGACTAGCGGGAGGGTTGATCACAGATACGCAGTATTTT. Encoded protein: CASSLGLAGGLITDTQYF.

This chain joins TRBV4-3 and TRBJ1-2; 8 bases fit TRBD1. This CDR3 has 14 amino acids. V dropped 1 base and J dropped 8; count of bases not matched to a gene: 6. Germline CDR1 is LGHNA and CDR2 is YSLEER. Here the CDR3 DNA reads TGCGCCAGCAGCCAAGCGACAGGGGTGGGGGGCTACACCTTC. Encoded protein: CASSQATGVGGYTF.

The genes are TRBV7-2 and TRBJ1-1; D is undetermined. V was pared by 3 bases and J by 6 bases, with 5 bases between. Germline V gene lookup returns CDR1 SGHTA and CDR2 FQGNSA. This CDR3 contains 11 residues. For the CDR3, the DNA is TGTGCCAGCAGCTTTTTTGCTGAAGCTTTCTTT. It yields the protein CASSFFAEAFF. Variable domain in full (rest from reference TRBV7-2 and TRBJ1-1): GAGVSQSPSNKVTEKGKDVELRCDPISGHTALYWYRQSLGQGLEFLIYFQGNSAPDKSGLPSDRFSAERTGGSVSTLTIQRTQQEDSAVYLCASSFFAEAFFGQGTRLTVV.

This chain joins TRBV5-1 and TRBJ1-2; D is ambiguous. The germline gives CDR1 SGHRS, CDR2 YFSETQ. This CDR3 spans 15 amino acids. Trimming shortened V by 1 base and J by 4 bases, and 14 bases separated the two germline ends. CDR3 nucleotides: TGCGCCAGCAGCTTGTATTCGGGCACGTCCTATGGCTACACCTTC. Protein product: CASSLYSGTSYGYTF.

V usage is TRBV2 and J usage is TRBJ2-2; the D is unclear. Germline V gene data show CDR1 as SNHLY and CDR2 as FYNNEI. V was shortened by 7 bases and J by 1 base, with 7 bases between the two germline ends. This CDR3 region has 13 residues. The CDR3 nucleotides read TGTGCCAGCATCGCAGGGAACACCGGGGAGCTGTTTTTT. This translates into CASIAGNTGELFF.

The chain combines TRBV4-3 with TRBJ2-5, with 10 bases identical to TRBD1. CDR1 and CDR2 (germline): LGHNA, YSLEER. The CDR3 is 14 residues long. The V segment lost 4 bases and the J segment 5 bases; nucleotides outside the gene matches: 4. Here the CDR3 reads CASSPGQGRETQYF. CDR3 DNA sequence: TGCGCCAGCAGCCCGGGACAGGGGCGGGAGACCCAGTACTTC.

The CDR3 protein is CASSKELKSGSRETQYF. In nucleotides, the CDR3 is TGTGCCAGCAGCAAAGAATTGAAGAGCGGGAGTAGGGAGACCCAGTACTTC. The rearrangement links TRBV21-1 to TRBJ2-5; the listed D gene, TRBD2, was not tested against the DNA. TRBV21-1 is an annotated pseudogene. CDR3 size: 17 residues.

The rearrangement uses TRBV9 and TRBJ2-7; 8 bases align to TRBD1. The length of the CDR3 is 15 residues. With 3 bases clipped from V and 0 bases from J, the junction kept 5 bases outside the gene matches. Germline V gives CDR1 SGDLS, CDR2 YYNGEE. The CDR3 loop is CASSASGTGSYEQYF. CDR3 DNA: TGTGCCAGCAGCGCTTCCGGGACAGGCTCCTACGAGCAGTACTTC.

The V gene is TRBV9, the J gene TRBJ2-7; D may correspond to TRBD1 or TRBD2 (6 bases each). Germline V CDR1 and CDR2: SGDLS, YYNGEE. Trimming cost V 3 bases and J 5 bases, with 21 bases left between them. This CDR3 has 16 amino acids. The CDR3 bases are TGTGCCAGCAGCGCCCAGTTAATGGGGGGCGCGGACGAGCAGTACTTC. It codes for CASSAQLMGGADEQYF.

The rearrangement joins TRBV5-1 to TRBJ2-1; D gene unclear. This CDR3 spans 15 amino acids. Trimming stripped 1 base from V and 5 bases from J, with 13 bases between. The germline V gene encodes CDR1 SGHRS and CDR2 YFSETQ. CDR3 residues: CASSLHRPDDNEQFF. CDR3 sequence (DNA): TGCGCCAGCAGCTTGCACCGGCCAGACGACAATGAGCAGTTCTTC.

This clone occurred a few times. This chain joins TRBV30 and TRBJ1-1; D ambiguous. Trimming cost V 7 bases and J 4 bases, with 7 bases left between them. The CDR3 is 10 amino acids. In germline, CDR1 is GTSNPN, CDR2 SVGIG (reference sequence). As DNA, the CDR3 is TGTGCCTCGGGAGCCACTGAAGCTTTCTTT. It encodes CASGATEAFF.

The J gene is TRBJ2-7, the V gene TRBV6-1; 7 bases match TRBD2. There are 15 residues in the CDR3. With 4 bases clipped from V and 3 bases from J, the junction kept 9 bases outside the gene matches. Germline V gene lookup returns CDR1 MNHNS and CDR2 SASEGT. The CDR3 DNA reads TGTGCCAGCAGTGGGGGAGCGGGAAGTTACTACGAGCAGTACTTC. Translated, it gives CASSGGAGSYYEQYF.

V usage is TRBV7-2 and J usage is TRBJ1-1; D not certain. The germline V and J ends were trimmed by 7 bases and 8 bases, with 14 bases remaining between them. The CDR3 has 12 residues. Per the germline V gene, CDR1 is SGHTA and CDR2 is FQGNSA. The CDR3 DNA is TGTGCCAGCACACCATACCTTGGCGAAGCTTTCTTT. Amino acids: CASTPYLGEAFF.

Comments on this clone: This sample also contains other DNA sequences that code for the same CDR3. The rearrangement links TRBV27 to TRBJ2-3; 8 nucleotides match TRBD2. Per germline, CDR1 MNHEY and CDR2 SMNVEV (reference sequence). Trimming removed 5 bases from V and 6 bases from J; junction bases left unmatched: 7. The CDR3 consists of 14 residues. CDR3 in DNA: TGTGCCAGCAGTAGGACGGGAGGGCCGGATACGCAGTATTTT. It yields the protein CASSRTGGPDTQYF.

This sequence joins TRBV7-6 and TRBJ1-2, with D uncertain. Trimming shortened V by 5 bases and J by 4 bases, and 14 bases separated the two germline ends. The CDR3 totals 14 residues. Germline V lookup: CDR1 SGHVS, CDR2 FNYEAQ. CDR3 amino acids: CASSRREGIYGYTF. The CDR3 nucleotides are TGTGCCAGCAGCCGCCGGGAGGGTATCTATGGCTACACCTTC.

The CDR3 protein is CASSRPVSAANYGYTF. CDR3 nucleotides: TGTGCCAGCAGCCGGCCTGTCTCAGCAGCTAACTATGGCTACACCTTC. This chain uses TRBV11-2 with TRBJ1-2; D gene ambiguous. Germline loops: CDR1 SGHAT, CDR2 FQNNGV. V lost 5 bases and J 0 bases, leaving 16 bases between the germline ends. The CDR3 contains 16 residues.

The chain employs TRBV5-6 and TRBJ1-3; TRBD1 agrees at 9 bases. The CDR3 contains 15 residues. V dropped 4 bases and J dropped 0; count of bases not matched to a gene: 2. Germline V lookup: CDR1 SGHDT, CDR2 YYEEEE. The CDR3: CASSQTGGSGNTIYF. CDR3 sequence (DNA): TGTGCCAGCAGCCAGACAGGGGGCTCTGGAAACACCATATATTTT. The variable domain in full, with the rest retrieved from reference TRBV5-6 and TRBJ1-3, is DAGVTQSPTHLIKTRGQQVTLRCSPKSGHDTVSWYQQALGQGPQFIFQYYEEEERQRGNFPDRFSGHQFPNYSSELNVNALLLGDSALYLCASSQTGGSGNTIYFGEGSWLTVV.